This T cell receptor (beta chain) was sequenced during a study of blood T cells in healthy people across ages. Broader study findings: Age showed a roughly linear inverse relationship with TCR beta diversity per million T cells. The study lacked donor CMV status, which possibly confounded expanded clonotype changes.

Regarding this clonotype: The antigen is unknown.

The CDR3 spans 16 residues. Germline-derived CDR1 and CDR2 are DFQATT and SNEGSKA (reference sequence). Trimming at V came to 1 base and at J to 1 base, leaving 9 bases not matched to a gene. The use of a sample-barcoded 5' primer and a J-beta primer mix characterized a second PCR of roughly 6 to 11 cycles. Samples each returned at least 3 million CDR3-containing paired-end reads. MiXCR was run by TCRdb on the 5' RACE reads, yielding one entry per CDR3 protein. The table shows roughly 800,000 distinct CDR3 sequences, with 20% to 30% occurring only once. These data were also filed under a second study, of T cells of mothers and their children.

The source material was blood. This sequence originates from a boy aged 5-17 years in good health. The J gene is TRBJ1-1, the V gene TRBV20-1, with TRBD1 matching over 7 bases. The CDR3 reads CSARVGTALKNTEAFF. The CDR3 DNA reads TGCAGTGCTAGAGTGGGGACAGCCCTCAAGAACACTGAAGCTTTCTTT.